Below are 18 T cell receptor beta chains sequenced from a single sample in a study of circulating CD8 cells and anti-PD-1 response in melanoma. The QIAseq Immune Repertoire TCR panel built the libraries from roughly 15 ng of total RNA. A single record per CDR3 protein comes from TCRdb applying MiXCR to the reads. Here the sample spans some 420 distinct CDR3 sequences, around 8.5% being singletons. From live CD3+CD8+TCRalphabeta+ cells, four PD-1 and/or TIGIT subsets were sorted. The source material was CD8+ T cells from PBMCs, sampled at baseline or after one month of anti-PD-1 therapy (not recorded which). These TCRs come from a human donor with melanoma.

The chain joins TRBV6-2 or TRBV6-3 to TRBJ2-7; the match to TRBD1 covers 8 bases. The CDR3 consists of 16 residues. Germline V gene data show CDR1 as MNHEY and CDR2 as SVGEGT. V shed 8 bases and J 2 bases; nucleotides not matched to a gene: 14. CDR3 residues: CASGSGSGTGPYEQYF. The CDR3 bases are TGTGCCAGCGGTTCAGGATCCGGGACAGGCCCCTACGAGCAGTACTTC.

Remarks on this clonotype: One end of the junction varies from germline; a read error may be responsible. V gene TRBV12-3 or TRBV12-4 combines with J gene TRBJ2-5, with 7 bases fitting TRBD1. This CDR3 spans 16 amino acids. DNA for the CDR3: TGTGCCAGCACCTCGACAGGGAACCATCTCATCCAGACCCAGTACTTT. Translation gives CASTSTGNHLIQTQYF.

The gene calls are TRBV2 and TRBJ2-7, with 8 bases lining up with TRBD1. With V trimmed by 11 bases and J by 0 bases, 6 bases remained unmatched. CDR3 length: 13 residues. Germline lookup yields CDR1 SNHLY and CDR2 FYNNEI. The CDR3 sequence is CAVPGQASYEQYF. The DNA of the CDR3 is TGTGCCGTACCGGGACAGGCCTCCTACGAGCAGTACTTC.

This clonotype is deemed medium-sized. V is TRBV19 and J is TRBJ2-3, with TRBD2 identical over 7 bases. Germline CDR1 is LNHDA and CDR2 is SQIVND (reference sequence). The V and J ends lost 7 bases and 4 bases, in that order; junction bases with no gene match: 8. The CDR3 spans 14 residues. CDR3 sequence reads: CASTLWGGADTQYF. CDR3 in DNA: TGTGCCAGTACCCTTTGGGGGGGGGCAGATACGCAGTATTTT.

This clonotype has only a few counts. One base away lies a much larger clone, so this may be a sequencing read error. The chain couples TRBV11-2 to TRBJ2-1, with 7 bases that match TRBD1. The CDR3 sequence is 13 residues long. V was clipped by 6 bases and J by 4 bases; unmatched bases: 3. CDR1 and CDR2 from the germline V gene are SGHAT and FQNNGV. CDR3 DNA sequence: TGTGCCAGCAGGGCAGGGGGATACAATGAGCAGTTCTTC. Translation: CASRAGGYNEQFF.

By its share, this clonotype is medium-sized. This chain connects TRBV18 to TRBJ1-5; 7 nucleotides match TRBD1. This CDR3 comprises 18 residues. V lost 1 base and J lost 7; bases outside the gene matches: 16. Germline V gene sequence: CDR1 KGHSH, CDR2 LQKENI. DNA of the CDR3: TGTGCCAGCTCACCACTCGGGATCTCTGACAGGGCCGACCAGCCCCAGCATTTT. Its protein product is CASSPLGISDRADQPQHF. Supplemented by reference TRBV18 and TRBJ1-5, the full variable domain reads NAGVMQNPRHLVRRRGQEARLRCSPMKGHSHVYWYRQLPEEGLKFMVYLQKENIIDESGMPKERFSAEFPKEGPSILRIQQVVRGDSAAYFCASSPLGISDRADQPQHFGDGTRLSIL.

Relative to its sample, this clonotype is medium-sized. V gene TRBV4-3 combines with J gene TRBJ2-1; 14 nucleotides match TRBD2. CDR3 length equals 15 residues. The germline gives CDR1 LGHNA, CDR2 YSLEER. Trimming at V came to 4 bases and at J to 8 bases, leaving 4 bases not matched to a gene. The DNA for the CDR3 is TGCGCCAGCAGCCTGACTAGCGGGGGGGCATATGAGCAGTTCTTC. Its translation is CASSLTSGGAYEQFF.

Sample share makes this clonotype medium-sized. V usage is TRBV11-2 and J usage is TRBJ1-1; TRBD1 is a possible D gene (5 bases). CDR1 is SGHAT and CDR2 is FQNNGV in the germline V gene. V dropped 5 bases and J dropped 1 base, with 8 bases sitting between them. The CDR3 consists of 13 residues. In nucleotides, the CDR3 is TGTGCCAGCAGCGATACAGGGAACACTGAAGCTTTCTTT. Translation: CASSDTGNTEAFF. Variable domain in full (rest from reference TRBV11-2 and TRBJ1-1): EAGVAQSPRYKIIEKRQSVAFWCNPISGHATLYWYQQILGQGPKLLIQFQNNGVVDDSQLPKDRFSAERLKGVDSTLKIQPAKLEDSAVYLCASSDTGNTEAFFGQGTRLTVV.

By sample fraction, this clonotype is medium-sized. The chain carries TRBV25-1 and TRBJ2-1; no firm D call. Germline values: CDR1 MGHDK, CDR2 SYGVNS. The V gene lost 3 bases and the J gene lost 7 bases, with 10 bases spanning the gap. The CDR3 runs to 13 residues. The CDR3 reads CASSDYVGNEQFF. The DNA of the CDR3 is TGTGCCAGCAGTGACTACGTTGGAAATGAGCAGTTCTTC.

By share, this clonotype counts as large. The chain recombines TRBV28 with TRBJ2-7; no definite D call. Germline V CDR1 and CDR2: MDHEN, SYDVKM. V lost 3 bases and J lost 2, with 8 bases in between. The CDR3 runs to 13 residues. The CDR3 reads CASSFASPYEQYF. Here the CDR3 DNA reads TGTGCCAGCAGTTTCGCCAGTCCCTACGAGCAGTACTTC.

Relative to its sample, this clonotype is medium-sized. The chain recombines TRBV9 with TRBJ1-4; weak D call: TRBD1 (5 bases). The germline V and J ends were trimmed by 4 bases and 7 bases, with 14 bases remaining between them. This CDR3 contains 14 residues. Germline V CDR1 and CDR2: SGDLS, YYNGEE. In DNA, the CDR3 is TGTGCCAGCAGCCCCCGGGGGGGTGGTGAAAAACTGTTTTTT. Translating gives CASSPRGGGEKLFF.

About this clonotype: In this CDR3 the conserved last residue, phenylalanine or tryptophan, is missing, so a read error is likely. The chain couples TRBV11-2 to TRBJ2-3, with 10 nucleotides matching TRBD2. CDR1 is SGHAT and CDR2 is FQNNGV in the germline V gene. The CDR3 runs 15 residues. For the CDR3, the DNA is TGCGCCAGCAGCCGGACTAGCGGTAGCACAGATACGCAGTATTTA. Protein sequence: CASSRTSGSTDTQYL.

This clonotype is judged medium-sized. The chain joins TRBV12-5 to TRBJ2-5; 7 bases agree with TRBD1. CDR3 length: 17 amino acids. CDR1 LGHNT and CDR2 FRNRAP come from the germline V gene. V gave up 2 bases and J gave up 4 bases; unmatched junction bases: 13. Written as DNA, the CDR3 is TGTGCTAGTGGTTTGCCCCTCCCGACAGGGATGGCAGAGACCCAGTACTTC. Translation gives CASGLPLPTGMAETQYF.

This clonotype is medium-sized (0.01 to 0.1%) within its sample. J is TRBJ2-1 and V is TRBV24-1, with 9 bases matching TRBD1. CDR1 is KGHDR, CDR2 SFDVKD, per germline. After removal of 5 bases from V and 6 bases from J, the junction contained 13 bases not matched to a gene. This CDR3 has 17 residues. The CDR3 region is CATSATPGTGSSNEQFF. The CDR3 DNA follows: TGTGCCACCAGTGCCACTCCCGGGACAGGGTCGTCCAATGAGCAGTTCTTC.

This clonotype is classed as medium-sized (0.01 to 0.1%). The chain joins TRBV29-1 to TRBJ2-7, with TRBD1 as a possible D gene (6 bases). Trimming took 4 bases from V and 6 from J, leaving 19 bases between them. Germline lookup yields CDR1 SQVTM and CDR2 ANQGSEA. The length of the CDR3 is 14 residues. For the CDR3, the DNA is TGCAGCGTTGGGGCCAGCCTACAAGGGGGCGAGCAGTACTTC. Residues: CSVGASLQGGEQYF.

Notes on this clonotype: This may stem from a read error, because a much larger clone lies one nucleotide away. CDR3 bases: TGTGCCAGCAGCCCCCAAGGCTGTTCCAATGAGCAGTTCTTC. It translates to CASSPQGCSNEQFF. The V call is TRBV7-2, the J call TRBJ2-1; D not resolved. CDR1 and CDR2 (germline): SGHTA, FQGNSA. This CDR3 contains 14 residues. With 5 bases removed from V and 6 bases from J, the gap between germline ends came to 14 bases.

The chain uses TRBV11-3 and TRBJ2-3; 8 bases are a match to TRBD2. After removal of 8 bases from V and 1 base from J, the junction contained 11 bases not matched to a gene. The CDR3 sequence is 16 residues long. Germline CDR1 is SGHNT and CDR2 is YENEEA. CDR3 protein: CASSSREGGRTDTQYF. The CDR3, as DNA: TGTGCCAGCTCCAGTCGGGAGGGGGGCCGCACAGATACGCAGTATTTT. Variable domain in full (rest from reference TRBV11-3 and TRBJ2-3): EAGVVQSPRYKIIEKKQPVAFWCNPISGHNTLYWYLQNLGQGPELLIRYENEEAVDDSQLPKDRFSAERLKGVDSTLKIQPAELGDSAVYLCASSSREGGRTDTQYFGPGTRLTVL.

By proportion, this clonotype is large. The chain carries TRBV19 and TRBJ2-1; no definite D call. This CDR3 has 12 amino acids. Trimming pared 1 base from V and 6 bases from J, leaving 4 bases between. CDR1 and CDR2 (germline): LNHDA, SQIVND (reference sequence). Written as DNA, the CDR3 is TGTGCCAGTAGTATAGGTCGCAATGAGCAGTTCTTC. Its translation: CASSIGRNEQFF. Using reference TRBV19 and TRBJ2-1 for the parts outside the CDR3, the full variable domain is DGGITQSPKYLFRKEGQNVTLSCEQNLNHDAMYWYRQDPGQGLRLIYYSQIVNDFQKGDIAEGYSVSREKKESFPLTVTSAQKNPTAFYLCASSIGRNEQFFGPGTRLTVL.